These 32 T cell receptor beta chains were sequenced from one sample in a study of cytomegalovirus exposure and HLA in healthy donors. Vbeta (60) and Jbeta (13) primers were used in the PCR. Method: immunoSEQ multiplex PCR; TCRdb's copy keeps in-frame clones and lacks some. The sample has under 100,000 clones. Sequenced sample: PBMCs. The receptors were gathered from a woman aged 30 to 39 in good health and CMV-seronegative.

The chain combines TRBV27 with TRBJ1-4; D ambiguous. Germline V gene data show CDR1 as MNHEY and CDR2 as SMNVEV (reference sequence). The CDR3 consists of 14 residues. The V end was cut by 5 bases, the J end by 8 bases, with 15 bases between. The CDR3 DNA is TGTGCCAGCAGTCACGGGAGGGTAGGGGAAAAACTGTTTTTT. Translating it yields CASSHGRVGEKLFF. The variable domain in full, completed from reference TRBV27 and TRBJ1-4, reads EAQVTQNPRYLITVTGKKLTVTCSQNMNHEYMSWYRQDPGLGLRQIYYSMNVEVTDKGDVPEGYKVSRKEKRNFPLILESPSPNQTSLYFCASSHGRVGEKLFFGSGTQLSVL.

CDR3 DNA sequence: TGTGCCAGCAGTGACGACAGGGTTGGCCAGCCCCAGCATTTT. Amino acid sequence: CASSDDRVGQPQHF. The chain joins TRBV6-1 to TRBJ1-5; 7 nucleotides line up with TRBD1. Germline trimming cut 3 bases from V and 7 bases from J; bases unmatched to any gene: 6. The CDR3 consists of 14 residues. Germline CDR1 MNHNS, CDR2 SASEGT.

The chain carries TRBV5-4 and TRBJ1-5; tentative D call: TRBD1 (6 bases). Germline-derived CDR1 and CDR2 are SGHNT and YYREEE (reference sequence). The CDR3 is 16 residues long. V was trimmed by 2 bases and J by 7 bases, leaving 19 bases between them. The CDR3 DNA reads as TGTGCCAGCAGCTTTATTCCGGTACAGGGAGTACAGCCCCAGCATTTT. This codes for CASSFIPVQGVQPQHF.

The chain couples TRBV27 to TRBJ2-7; D is possibly TRBD1 (6 bases). Per germline, CDR1 MNHEY and CDR2 SMNVEV (reference sequence). The ends were cut back, 7 bases at V and 2 bases at J, with 15 bases in the middle. This CDR3 is built from 14 residues. Written as DNA, the CDR3 is TGTGCCAGCACTTCTCCGGGACACCCCTACGAGCAGTACTTC. It is translated as CASTSPGHPYEQYF.

V and J are TRBV15 and TRBJ2-7; 11 nucleotides match TRBD2. The J segment lost 3 bases and the V segment lost 3 bases, leaving 19 bases of the junction unmatched. Germline CDR1 is LNHNV and CDR2 is YYDKDF (reference sequence). CDR3 length: 20 residues. CDR3 sequence reads: CATSSRGGLAEKISNYEQYF. As DNA, the CDR3 is TGTGCCACCAGCAGCCGAGGGGGACTAGCGGAAAAAATCTCTAACTACGAGCAGTACTTC.

V is TRBV4-1 and J is TRBJ2-2, with D maybe TRBD1 (6 bases). Germline CDR1 and CDR2: MGHRA and YSYEKL. Deletions cut 1 base from V and 5 bases from J, with 8 bases between. This CDR3 comprises 14 residues. The CDR3 DNA is TGCGCCAGCAGCCAAGGGCAGGGGACCGGGGAGCTGTTTTTT. Residues: CASSQGQGTGELFF.

This rearrangement joins TRBV7-2 to TRBJ2-5, with a possible D match to TRBD2 (6 bases). Per germline, CDR1 SGHTA and CDR2 FQGNSA. V lost 3 bases and J lost 1, with 12 bases in between. This CDR3 has 15 amino acids. The CDR3 DNA reads as TGTGCCAGCAGCTTCCCAGCGGGCCCCCAAGAGACCCAGTACTTC. Translation gives CASSFPAGPQETQYF.

The rearrangement links TRBV28 to TRBJ1-3, with TRBD1 matching 9 bases. Trimming removed 2 bases from V and 5 bases from J; junction bases left unmatched: 10. The germline gives CDR1 MDHEN, CDR2 SYDVKM. The CDR3 contains 17 residues. CDR3 protein: CASSLIPYRGQRNTIYF. The DNA of the CDR3 is TGTGCCAGCAGTTTAATCCCCTACAGGGGGCAGAGAAACACCATATATTTT.

The chain has TRBV5-5 and TRBJ1-1; D might be TRBD1 (5 bases). The CDR3 sequence is 12 residues long. V shed 4 bases and J shed 7 bases, with 11 bases lying between them. The V gene's germline CDR1 is SGHKS and CDR2 YYEKEE (reference sequence). The DNA for the CDR3 is TGTGCCAGCAGCCCGCGGGGCGATGAAGCTTTCTTT. Translating it yields CASSPRGDEAFF.

The chain uses TRBV27 and TRBJ2-3; the D gene is possibly TRBD2 (6 bases). Deletions cut 3 bases from V and 6 bases from J, with 16 bases between. The CDR3 loop spans 15 amino acids. Germline CDR1 reads MNHEY; CDR2 reads SMNVEV (reference sequence). CDR3 residues: CASSLVKRARDTQYF. The CDR3 DNA reads as TGTGCCAGCAGTTTGGTAAAGCGGGCGAGGGATACGCAGTATTTT.

The J gene is TRBJ1-5, the V gene TRBV5-6; TRBD1 agrees at 7 bases. This CDR3 is built from 17 residues. The germline V gene has CDR1 SGHDT and CDR2 YYEEEE. V lost 4 bases and J lost 7; bases outside the gene matches: 17. In DNA, the CDR3 is TGTGCCAGCAGCCAGAACCTTCGAGGAGGGGGCCGGCAGCCCCAGCATTTT. Encoded protein: CASSQNLRGGGRQPQHF.

DNA for the CDR3: TGCGCCAGCAGCCCCGGGACTAGTGCCTACAATGAGCAGTTCTTC. Its protein product is CASSPGTSAYNEQFF. The chain is built from TRBV5-1 and TRBJ2-1; 8 bases fit TRBD2. Germline CDR1 and CDR2: SGHRS and YFSETQ. This CDR3 comprises 15 residues. The ends lost 4 bases at V and 2 bases at J; junction bases unmatched: 5. Using reference TRBV5-1 and TRBJ2-1 for the parts outside the CDR3, the full variable domain is KAGVTQTPRYLIKTRGQQVTLSCSPISGHRSVSWYQQTPGQGLQFLFEYFSETQRNKGNFPGRFSGRQFSNSRSEMNVSTLELGDSALYLCASSPGTSAYNEQFFGPGTRLTVL.

The J gene is TRBJ1-1, the V gene TRBV28, with TRBD1 matching 7 bases. The germline CDR1 and CDR2 sequences are MDHEN and SYDVKM. The CDR3 totals 18 residues. J was trimmed by 1 base and V by 3 bases; bases with no gene match: 14. In DNA, the CDR3 is TGTGCCAGCAGTTTCGGAGGGCCCCCCGGGACAGCGAACACTGAAGCTTTCTTT. Its protein is CASSFGGPPGTANTEAFF.

This chain joins TRBV6-5 and TRBJ1-2; D is unresolved. CDR1 MNHEY and CDR2 SVGAGI come from the germline V gene. This CDR3 comprises 13 residues. The V gene lost 0 bases and the J gene lost 4 bases, with 6 bases spanning the gap. CDR3 nucleotides: TGTGCCAGCAGTTACTCGCGTCGCTATGGCTACACCTTC. This codes for CASSYSRRYGYTF.

This chain links TRBV6-5 with TRBJ2-5, with D possibly matching TRBD2 (5 bases). The CDR3 consists of 14 residues. Looked up from germline, CDR1 is MNHEY and CDR2 is SVGAGI. Trimming took off 5 bases at V and 2 bases at J, with 12 bases between the two ends. This CDR3 is CASSDPGKQETQYF. CDR3 bases: TGTGCCAGCAGTGACCCGGGAAAACAAGAGACCCAGTACTTC.

The rearrangement joins TRBV6-5 to TRBJ2-3; D perhaps matches TRBD2 (6 bases). This CDR3 region has 15 residues. The germline gives CDR1 MNHEY, CDR2 SVGAGI. Deletions cut 2 bases from V and 2 bases from J, with 11 bases between. CDR3 region: CASSYRRGNTDTQYF. The CDR3, as DNA: TGTGCCAGCAGTTACCGTCGGGGGAACACAGATACGCAGTATTTT.

The V call is TRBV27, the J call TRBJ2-5; no reliable D call. Germline V gene sequence: CDR1 MNHEY, CDR2 SMNVEV (reference sequence). This CDR3 spans 15 amino acids. The V and J ends lost 4 bases and 0 bases respectively, with 12 bases between them. CDR3 bases: TGTGCCAGCAGTTATTCAGCGAGAAACCAAGAGACCCAGTACTTC. Translation: CASSYSARNQETQYF.

The chain recombines TRBV7-6 with TRBJ2-3, with 7 bases aligning to TRBD2. V dropped 5 bases and J dropped 5; count of bases not matched to a gene: 28. CDR1 is SGHVS, CDR2 FNYEAQ, per germline. The CDR3 loop spans 21 amino acids. CDR3 coding DNA: TGTGCCAGCAGCCCCGATACGGGGACTGCCGGAGAACGGGGGGAGATAGATACGCAGTATTTT. It specifies CASSPDTGTAGERGEIDTQYF.

About this clone: An end of the junction does not agree with germline; a read error may underlie this. The rearrangement joins TRBV7-7 to TRBJ1-1; D might be TRBD1 (6 bases). The CDR3 is made up of 13 amino acids. Germline loops: CDR1 SSHAT, CDR2 FNYEAQ (reference sequence). This CDR3 is CASSRGLNTEAFF. DNA for the CDR3: TGTGCTAGCAGCAGGGGTTTGAACACTGAAGCTTTCTTT.

The chain has TRBV5-8 and TRBJ2-3; D gene ambiguous. CDR3 length: 14 amino acids. CDR1 SGHTS and CDR2 YDEGEE come from the germline V gene. Trimming removed 0 bases from V and 2 bases from J, with 7 bases in between. The CDR3 loop is CASSLELYTDTQYF. In DNA, the CDR3 is TGTGCCAGCAGCTTGGAGCTCTACACAGATACGCAGTATTTT.

Remarks on this clone: The junction and the germline gene differ at one end; a read error may be behind it. This chain uses TRBV4-1 with TRBJ2-7; 8 bases line up with TRBD2. This CDR3 is 14 amino acids long. The V gene's germline CDR1 is MGHRA and CDR2 YSYEKL. The CDR3 reads CAGSPRLANYEQYF. CDR3 nucleotides: TGCGCCGGCAGCCCAAGACTAGCGAACTACGAGCAGTACTTC.

The chain combines TRBV20-1 with TRBJ2-3, with D uncertain. The CDR3 length is 11 residues. V was trimmed by 6 bases and J by 4 bases, leaving 8 bases between them. Looked up from germline, CDR1 is DFQATT and CDR2 is SNEGSKA (reference sequence). CDR3: CSAVGPDTQYF. The DNA for the CDR3 is TGCAGTGCGGTGGGCCCAGATACGCAGTATTTT.

The rearrangement joins TRBV11-3 to TRBJ1-1, with D unresolved. Germline V gives CDR1 SGHNT, CDR2 YENEEA. This CDR3 region has 13 residues. V was shortened by 4 bases and J by 2 bases, with 8 bases between the two germline ends. CDR3 in amino acids: CASSSSGNTEAFF. CDR3 DNA: TGTGCCAGCAGCTCCAGCGGAAACACTGAAGCTTTCTTT.

In regard to this clone: The sample holds other DNA sequences that translate to the same CDR3. This chain uses TRBV27 with TRBJ2-7; TRBD2 aligns across 13 bases. The V segment lost 4 bases and the J segment 3 bases; nucleotides outside the gene matches: 3. In germline, CDR1 is MNHEY, CDR2 SMNVEV (reference sequence). The CDR3 contains 15 residues. The CDR3 here is CASSSRLAGGYEQYF. The CDR3 nucleotides are TGTGCCAGCAGTTCTCGACTAGCGGGAGGCTACGAGCAGTACTTC.

The J gene is TRBJ1-1, the V gene TRBV19, with a possible D match to TRBD1 (5 bases). CDR1 and CDR2 from the germline V gene are LNHDA and SQIVND (reference sequence). Trimming removed 3 bases from V and 0 bases from J, with 11 bases in between. This CDR3 has 15 residues. CDR3 coding DNA: TGTGCCAGTAGTATCGTTCCAGGGCTGAACACTGAAGCTTTCTTT. This codes for CASSIVPGLNTEAFF.

This rearrangement joins TRBV28 to TRBJ1-1; D might be TRBD1 (5 bases). The CDR3 spans 14 residues. The germline V gene encodes CDR1 MDHEN and CDR2 SYDVKM. The ends were cut back, 4 bases at V and 3 bases at J, with 12 bases in the middle. The CDR3 sequence is CASSSRRGDTEAFF. The CDR3 bases are TGTGCCAGCAGTTCTAGGCGGGGCGACACTGAAGCTTTCTTT.

As regards this clone: Distinct nucleotide sequences in the sample also encode this CDR3. The rearrangement joins TRBV6-1 to TRBJ2-3; TRBD2 matches at 12 bases. Germline values: CDR1 MNHNS, CDR2 SASEGT. Losses at the gene ends were 6 bases for V and 3 bases for J; bases not matched to a gene: 4. There are 15 residues in the CDR3. The CDR3 reads CASSVLAGGTDTQYF. In DNA, the CDR3 is TGTGCCAGCAGCGTACTAGCGGGAGGAACAGATACGCAGTATTTT.

This chain joins TRBV2 and TRBJ1-1; tentative D call: TRBD1 (5 bases). CDR3 length: 11 amino acids. CDR1 and CDR2 (germline): SNHLY, FYNNEI. Trimming removed 8 bases at V and 2 bases at J, with 6 bases between. The CDR3, as DNA: TGTGCCAGCCAGGGAAACACTGAAGCTTTCTTT. Protein: CASQGNTEAFF.

The genes are TRBV30 and TRBJ1-3; the D is unclear. This CDR3 region has 11 residues. Germline V lookup: CDR1 GTSNPN, CDR2 SVGIG (reference sequence). Trimming removed 5 bases at V and 3 bases at J, with 5 bases between. The CDR3 DNA reads TGTGCCTGGGGAGGTGGAAACACCATATATTTT. Translated, it gives CAWGGGNTIYF.

This chain connects TRBV28 to TRBJ1-1; D gene unclear. CDR1 and CDR2 from the germline V gene are MDHEN and SYDVKM. This CDR3 region has 12 residues. V was cut by 7 bases and J by 4 bases, with 10 bases left in between. The CDR3 DNA reads TGTGCCAGCACCCCCCGGAGCACTGAAGCTTTCTTT. This codes for CASTPRSTEAFF.

The gene calls are TRBV18 and TRBJ1-2; tentative D call: TRBD1 (5 bases). There are 17 residues in the CDR3. Germline loops: CDR1 KGHSH, CDR2 LQKENI. Trimming took 3 bases from V and 0 from J, leaving 17 bases between them. CDR3 loop: CASSPSVDSTPNYGYTF. CDR3 DNA sequence: TGTGCCAGCTCACCGAGCGTTGACAGTACCCCTAACTATGGCTACACCTTC. Full variable domain (remainder filled in from reference TRBV18 and TRBJ1-2): NAGVMQNPRHLVRRRGQEARLRCSPMKGHSHVYWYRQLPEEGLKFMVYLQKENIIDESGMPKERFSAEFPKEGPSILRIQQVVRGDSAAYFCASSPSVDSTPNYGYTFGSGTRLTVV.

The chain recombines TRBV9 with TRBJ2-1; 12 nucleotides align to TRBD2. CDR3 length equals 18 residues. Trimming removed 4 bases from V and 6 bases from J; junction bases left unmatched: 14. Looked up from germline, CDR1 is SGDLS and CDR2 is YYNGEE. CDR3 in DNA: TGTGCCAGCAGCCCAGCCCCCTCTAGCGGGGGGGCCTTCAATGAGCAGTTCTTC. It codes for CASSPAPSSGGAFNEQFF.